In this sample, the clone carrying this T cell receptor beta chain turned up once. The data are from a study of blood T cell repertoires in COVID-19. Study-wide context: Acute-phase and convalescent COVID-19 samples originated in the United States, Italy and Spain. In each case, the material was cDNA or gDNA derived from T cells, B-cell-depleted T cells, or PBMCs.

Original methodology: Researchers report that nucleated cell counts were estimated from reference gene primer amplification. This table comes from immunoSEQ multiplex PCR, and its TCRdb copy is limited to in-frame clones, with some not included. The V and J calls and the clone size are those of that table, but D and trimming were determined from the DNA. The table has 60,000 to 75,000 clones, about 86% seen once; the top ten hold roughly 3.6%. Sequenced material: peripheral blood. This sequence originates from a man in his 70s with active COVID-19.

The CDR3 bases are TGTGCCAGCTCACCGGGCGGGAGGTACGCAGATACGCAGTATTTT. Protein: CASSPGGRYADTQYF. This chain connects TRBV18 to TRBJ2-3; TRBD2 aligns across 8 bases. V was pared by 3 bases and J by 4 bases, with 6 bases of the junction left unmatched. Germline lookup yields CDR1 KGHSH and CDR2 LQKENI. CDR3 length: 15 residues.